These 19 T cell receptor beta chains share one sample of origin, sequenced in a study of CD8+CD57+ T cells in acquired aplastic anemia. The sequenced patients had an expansion of CD8+CD57+ cells seen by flow cytometry. It was genomic DNA that served as the template for profiling TCR beta VDJ and CDR3. MiXCR, run by TCRdb on the reads, gives a single entry per CDR3 protein. The table records around 150,000 distinct CDR3 sequences, 71% of them present only once. The sample consisted of sorted CD4+, CD8+, or CD8+CD57+ T cells (not recorded which) from PBMCs. These receptors were taken from a human donor with aplastic anemia.

This chain uses TRBV7-9 with TRBJ2-1; D ambiguous. With 6 bases removed from V and 0 bases from J, the gap between germline ends came to 15 bases. Germline CDR1 and CDR2: SEHNR and FQNEAQ (reference sequence). The CDR3 is made up of 16 amino acids. The CDR3, as DNA: TGTGCCAGCAGTTGGGGATCGCGGAGCTCCTACAATGAGCAGTTCTTC. Amino acids: CASSWGSRSSYNEQFF. Together with reference TRBV7-9 and TRBJ2-1, the CDR3 gives the full variable domain: DTGVSQNPRHKITKRGQNVTFRCDPISEHNRLYWYRQTLGQGPEFLTYFQNEAQLEKSRLLSDRFSAERPKGSFSTLEIQRTEQGDSAMYLCASSWGSRSSYNEQFFGPGTRLTVL.

V usage is TRBV24-1 and J usage is TRBJ2-1; D remains unclear. The V end lost 2 bases, the J end lost 4 bases, and 11 bases lay between the germline ends. CDR3 length: 15 amino acids. CDR1 and CDR2 (germline): KGHDR, SFDVKD. The CDR3 reads CATSDSLDGYNEQFF. The CDR3 bases are TGTGCCACCAGTGATTCCCTCGACGGATACAATGAGCAGTTCTTC.

The V and J genes are TRBV7-2 and TRBJ1-6; a weak D match, TRBD1 (6 bases). Trimming shortened V by 6 bases and J by 11 bases, and 14 bases separated the two germline ends. Germline lookup yields CDR1 SGHTA and CDR2 FQGNSA. This CDR3 comprises 13 residues. Here the CDR3 reads CASSLGGPAPLHF. Written as DNA, the CDR3 is TGTGCCAGCAGTTTGGGGGGGCCGGCACCCCTCCACTTT.

The rearrangement uses TRBV7-3 and TRBJ2-7; no reliable D call. The CDR3 loop spans 13 amino acids. CDR1 is SGHTA, CDR2 FQGTGA, per germline. V was shortened by 0 bases and J by 2 bases, with 5 bases between the two germline ends. The chain's CDR3 is CASSLTNTYEQYF. The CDR3 bases are TGTGCCAGCAGCTTAACAAATACCTACGAGCAGTACTTC. The entire variable domain, with the rest obtained from reference TRBV7-3 and TRBJ2-7, is as follows: GAGVSQTPSNKVTEKGKYVELRCDPISGHTALYWYRQSLGQGPEFLIYFQGTGAADDSGLPNDRFFAVRPEGSVSTLKIQRTERGDSAVYLCASSLTNTYEQYFGPGTRLTVT.

The chain is built from TRBV19 and TRBJ2-7, with 7 bases matching TRBD1. V shed 6 bases, J shed 0 bases, and the junction held 8 bases outside the gene matches. CDR3 length: 15 residues. The germline gives CDR1 LNHDA, CDR2 SQIVND (reference sequence). The CDR3 sequence is CASRSQGRSSYEQYF. The CDR3 DNA follows: TGTGCCAGTAGGTCACAGGGGCGAAGCTCCTACGAGCAGTACTTC.

The chain couples TRBV10-2 to TRBJ2-2; 9 bases map to TRBD2. The CDR3 totals 16 residues. V shed 0 bases and J 6 bases; nucleotides not matched to a gene: 5. Germline CDR1 WSHSY, CDR2 SAAADI. The CDR3: CASSESASGKPGELFF. The DNA for the CDR3 is TGCGCCAGCAGTGAGTCGGCTAGCGGGAAGCCCGGGGAGCTGTTTTTT.

V is TRBV29-1 and J is TRBJ2-1; 7 positions agree with TRBD1. This CDR3 comprises 15 residues. Germline CDR1 is SQVTM and CDR2 is ANQGSEA. With V trimmed by 6 bases and J by 2 bases, 10 bases remained unmatched. DNA for the CDR3: TGCAGCGTCCAAGGGACAGTGCTGACCTACAATGAGCAGTTCTTC. As protein: CSVQGTVLTYNEQFF.

This clonotype was counted a single time. J is TRBJ2-1 and V is TRBV2; 9 nucleotides align to TRBD1. The CDR3 loop spans 14 amino acids. The junction had 7 bases not matched to a gene; V was cut back by 6 bases and J by 7 bases. Germline V gene data show CDR1 as SNHLY and CDR2 as FYNNEI. CDR3 DNA: TGTGCCAGCAGAGACGGACAGGGGTGGAATGAGCAGTTCTTC. Its protein is CASRDGQGWNEQFF.

The chain couples TRBV7-9 to TRBJ2-3; D possibly matches TRBD1 or TRBD2 (6 bases each). Germline CDR1 and CDR2: SEHNR and FQNEAQ (reference sequence). The CDR3 spans 13 residues. The V gene lost 8 bases and the J gene lost 5 bases, with 14 bases spanning the gap. The CDR3 spells CASLGGRGDTQYF. CDR3 sequence (DNA): TGTGCCAGCCTGGGGGGCCGGGGAGATACGCAGTATTTT. The whole variable domain, remainder taken from reference TRBV7-9 and TRBJ2-3, is DTGVSQNPRHKITKRGQNVTFRCDPISEHNRLYWYRQTLGQGPEFLTYFQNEAQLEKSRLLSDRFSAERPKGSFSTLEIQRTEQGDSAMYLCASLGGRGDTQYFGPGTRLTVL.

This clonotype was seen repeatedly, ten times or more. The V gene is TRBV5-1, the J gene TRBJ2-1; either TRBD1 or TRBD2 may fit D (5 bases each). The germline V gene has CDR1 SGHRS and CDR2 YFSETQ. The CDR3 length is 14 residues. The V and J ends lost 2 bases and 8 bases respectively, with 14 bases between them. This CDR3 reads CASSFTGAGDEQFF. The CDR3 nucleotides are TGCGCCAGCAGCTTTACCGGGGCCGGCGATGAGCAGTTCTTC.

On this clonotype itself: A much larger clone is a single base away; this may be a read error. V usage is TRBV11-2 and J usage is TRBJ1-2; tentative D call: TRBD1 (5 bases). The V gene's germline CDR1 is SGHAT and CDR2 FQNNGV. The CDR3 has 13 amino acids. In DNA, the CDR3 is TGTGCCAGCAGCTTGGGGGGACGGAGTGGCTGCACCTTC. It translates to CASSLGGRSGCTF.

This chain links TRBV7-2 with TRBJ2-5; TRBD2 matches 11 bases. The CDR3 covers 15 residues. The junction had 7 bases not matched to a gene; V was cut back by 5 bases and J by 5 bases. Per the germline V gene, CDR1 is SGHTA and CDR2 is FQGNSA. CDR3: CASSTLAGGPETQYF. The DNA for the CDR3 is TGTGCCAGCAGCACCTTAGCGGGGGGGCCTGAGACCCAGTACTTC. Looking up the rest from reference TRBV7-2 and TRBJ2-5 gives the full variable domain: GAGVSQSPSNKVTEKGKDVELRCDPISGHTALYWYRQSLGQGLEFLIYFQGNSAPDKSGLPSDRFSAERTGGSVSTLTIQRTQQEDSAVYLCASSTLAGGPETQYFGPGTRLLVL.

The chain links TRBV29-1 to TRBJ2-3, with D possibly TRBD2 on 6 matching bases. Germline assignment: CDR1 SQVTM and CDR2 ANQGSEA. V was shortened by 2 bases and J by 0 bases, with 15 bases between the two germline ends. The CDR3 extends over 16 amino acids. In DNA, the CDR3 is TGCAGCGTTGAAAATGGGGTAGCGGAAAGCACAGATACGCAGTATTTT. Amino acids: CSVENGVAESTDTQYF.

The chain has TRBV7-9 and TRBJ1-2, with D unclear. The CDR3 contains 15 residues. V was cut by 0 bases and J by 2 bases, with 10 bases left in between. In germline, CDR1 is SEHNR, CDR2 FQNEAQ (reference sequence). CDR3 sequence: CASSLAAGLNYGYTF. The CDR3 nucleotides are TGTGCCAGCAGCTTAGCAGCAGGATTAAACTATGGCTACACCTTC.

This clonotype was counted only a few times. The rearrangement links TRBV20-1 to TRBJ2-7; TRBD2 aligns across 7 bases. CDR3 length equals 15 residues. Germline CDR1 and CDR2: DFQATT and SNEGSKA (reference sequence). The V gene end was trimmed by 3 bases and the J gene end by 4 bases; junction bases not matched to a gene: 12. For the CDR3, the DNA is TGCAGTGCTAGCGCGTCCCCCTCCGGGAGGTACGAGCAGTACTTC. It is translated as CSASASPSGRYEQYF.

This clonotype is a singleton in its sample. The chain couples TRBV28 to TRBJ2-7; weak D call: TRBD1 (6 bases). Germline CDR1 MDHEN, CDR2 SYDVKM. V gave up 6 bases and J gave up 2 bases, with 8 bases separating them. The CDR3 runs 12 residues. CDR3 loop: CASRTGTYEQYF. The CDR3 nucleotides read TGTGCCAGCAGAACAGGGACCTACGAGCAGTACTTC.

The V call is TRBV7-8, the J call TRBJ2-1; D call uncertain. Germline CDR1 reads SGHVS; CDR2 reads FQNEAQ. The CDR3 covers 11 residues. V was clipped by 5 bases and J by 5 bases, with 4 bases between them. The CDR3, as DNA: TGTGCCAGCAGCCCGCACAATGAGCAGTTCTTC. Protein sequence: CASSPHNEQFF.

This clonotype was seen many times. The chain joins TRBV6-4 to TRBJ2-2; D uncertain. V lost 3 bases to trimming and J lost 4 bases, with 12 bases between them. CDR3 length: 15 amino acids. Germline CDR1 is MRHNA and CDR2 is SNTAGT. CDR3 amino acids: CASSDSTDSTGELFF. The CDR3 DNA is TGTGCCAGCAGTGATTCGACTGACTCCACCGGGGAGCTGTTTTTT.

The chain uses TRBV10-3 and TRBJ2-5, with D perhaps TRBD2 (6 bases). The CDR3 has 16 amino acids. V gave up 3 bases and J gave up 4 bases, with 18 bases separating them. Germline V gene sequence: CDR1 ENHRY, CDR2 SYGVKD. Here the CDR3 reads CAISEGTPRTSETQYF. The CDR3 DNA reads as TGTGCCATCAGTGAAGGGACTCCGAGAACGTCAGAGACCCAGTACTTC.